This T cell receptor (beta chain) is from a study of T cell responses to AZD1222 COVID-19 vaccine. Second-dose schedules of about 4 or about 12 weeks were combined. Sequencing was performed with immunoSEQ multiplex PCR; in TCRdb, only in-frame clones are kept and a portion is missing. This table holds 150,000 to 250,000 clones, more than 85% found once. The J segment lost 6 bases and the V segment lost 5 bases, leaving 11 bases of the junction unmatched. This CDR3 spans 16 amino acids. CDR1 and CDR2 (germline): SGHTA, FQGNSA. The chain couples TRBV7-2 to TRBJ2-2, with 8 bases that match TRBD2. This receptor was taken from an adult who received the AZD1222 COVID-19 vaccine. The specimen was peripheral blood, collected 28 days after the second AZD1222 dose. CDR3 in amino acids: CASSPMSGSLSGELFF. The DNA for the CDR3 is TGTGCCAGCAGCCCAATGAGCGGGAGTCTCTCCGGGGAGCTGTTTTTT.